The sequence of this T cell receptor (beta chain) was determined in a study of pediatric ulcerative colitis. Assay: immunoSEQ multiplex PCR; the TCRdb copy retains only in-frame clones and omits some. The data contain around 34,000 clones, about 81% of them singletons. The sample holds one count of this clone. Its antigen remains unidentified. One junction end disagrees with the germline gene, perhaps due to a read error. CDR3 size: 17 residues. Germline loops: CDR1 SSHAT, CDR2 FNYEAQ (reference sequence). Rectal tissue came from one to two pinch biopsies taken at colonoscopy. Study outcomes and limitations: Rectal pinch biopsies may have included blood-derived T cells, especially in patients with overt colitis. A couple of rectal CDR3 clonotypes occurred in all ulcerative colitis patients. Ulcerative colitis patients shared more blood-rectal clones than controls.

The sample consisted of gut tissue. V and J are TRBV7-7 and TRBJ1-1; 8 nucleotides align to TRBD1. The receptor comes from a boy aged 10-17 years with mild ulcerative colitis. For the CDR3, the DNA is TGTGCTAGCAGCTTAGAGGGAGCGCGGCAGGGGGCCGCTGAAGCTTTCTTT. Translated, it gives CASSLEGARQGAAEAFF.